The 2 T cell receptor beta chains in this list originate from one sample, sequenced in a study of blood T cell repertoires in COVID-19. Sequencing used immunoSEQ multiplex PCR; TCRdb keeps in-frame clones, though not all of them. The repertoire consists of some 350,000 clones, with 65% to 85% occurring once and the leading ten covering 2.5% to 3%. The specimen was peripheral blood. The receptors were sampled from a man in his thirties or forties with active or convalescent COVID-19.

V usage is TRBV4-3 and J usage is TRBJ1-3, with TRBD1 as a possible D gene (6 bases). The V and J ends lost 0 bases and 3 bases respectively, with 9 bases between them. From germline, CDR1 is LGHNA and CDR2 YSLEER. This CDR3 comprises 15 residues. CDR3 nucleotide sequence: TGCGCCAGCAGCCAAGACAGGGGTGGTGGAAACACCATATATTTT. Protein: CASSQDRGGGNTIYF.

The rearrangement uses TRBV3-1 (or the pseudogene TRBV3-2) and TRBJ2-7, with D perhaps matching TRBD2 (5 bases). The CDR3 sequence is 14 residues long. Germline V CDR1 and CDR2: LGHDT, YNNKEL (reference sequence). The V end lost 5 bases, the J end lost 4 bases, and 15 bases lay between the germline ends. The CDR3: CASSSRGNRYEQYF. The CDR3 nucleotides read TGTGCCAGCAGCAGCCGAGGGAACCGTTACGAGCAGTACTTC.